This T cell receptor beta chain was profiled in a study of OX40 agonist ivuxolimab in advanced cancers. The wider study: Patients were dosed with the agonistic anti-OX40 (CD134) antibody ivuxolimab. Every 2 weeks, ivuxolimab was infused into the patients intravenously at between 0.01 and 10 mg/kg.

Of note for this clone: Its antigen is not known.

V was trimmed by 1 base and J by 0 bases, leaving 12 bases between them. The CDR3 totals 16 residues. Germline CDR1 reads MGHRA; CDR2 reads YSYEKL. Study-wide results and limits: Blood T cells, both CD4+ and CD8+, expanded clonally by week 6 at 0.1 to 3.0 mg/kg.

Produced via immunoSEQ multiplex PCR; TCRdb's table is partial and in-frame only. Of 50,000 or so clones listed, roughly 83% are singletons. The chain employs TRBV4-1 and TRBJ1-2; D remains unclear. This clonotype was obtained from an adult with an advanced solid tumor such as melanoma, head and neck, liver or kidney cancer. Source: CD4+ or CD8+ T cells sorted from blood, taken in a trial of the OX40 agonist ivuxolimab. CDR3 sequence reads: CASSQVVRNSNYGYTF. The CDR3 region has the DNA TGCGCCAGCAGCCAAGTAGTTCGGAACTCTAACTATGGCTACACCTTC.